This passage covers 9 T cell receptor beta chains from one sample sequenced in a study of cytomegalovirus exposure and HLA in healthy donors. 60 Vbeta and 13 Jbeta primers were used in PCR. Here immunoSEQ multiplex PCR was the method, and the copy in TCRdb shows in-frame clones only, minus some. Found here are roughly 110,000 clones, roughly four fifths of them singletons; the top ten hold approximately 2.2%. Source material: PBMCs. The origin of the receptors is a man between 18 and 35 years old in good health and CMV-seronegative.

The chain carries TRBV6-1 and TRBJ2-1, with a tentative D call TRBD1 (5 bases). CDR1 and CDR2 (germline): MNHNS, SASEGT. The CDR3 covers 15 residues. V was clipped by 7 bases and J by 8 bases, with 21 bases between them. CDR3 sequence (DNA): TGTGCCAGCACGCGCGTCGGCCACAGGACGGATGAGCAGTTCTTC. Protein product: CASTRVGHRTDEQFF.

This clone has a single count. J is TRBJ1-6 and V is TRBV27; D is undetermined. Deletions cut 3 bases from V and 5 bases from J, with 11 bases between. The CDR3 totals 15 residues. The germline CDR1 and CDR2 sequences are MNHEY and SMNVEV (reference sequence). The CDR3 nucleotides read TGTGCCAGCAGTTTGCGGCAGTTCAATAATTCACCCCTCCACTTT. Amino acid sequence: CASSLRQFNNSPLHF.

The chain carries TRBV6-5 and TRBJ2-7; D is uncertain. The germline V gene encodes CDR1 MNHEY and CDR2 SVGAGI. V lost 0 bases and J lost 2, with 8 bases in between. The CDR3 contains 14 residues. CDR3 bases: TGTGCCAGCAGTTACTCCAGGCAGACCTACGAGCAGTACTTC. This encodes CASSYSRQTYEQYF.

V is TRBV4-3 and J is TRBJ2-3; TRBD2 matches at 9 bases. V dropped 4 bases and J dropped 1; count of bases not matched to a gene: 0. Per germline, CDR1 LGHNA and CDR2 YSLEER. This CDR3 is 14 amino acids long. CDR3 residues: CASSRTSGTDTQYF. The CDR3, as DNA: TGCGCCAGCAGCCGGACTAGCGGCACAGATACGCAGTATTTT.

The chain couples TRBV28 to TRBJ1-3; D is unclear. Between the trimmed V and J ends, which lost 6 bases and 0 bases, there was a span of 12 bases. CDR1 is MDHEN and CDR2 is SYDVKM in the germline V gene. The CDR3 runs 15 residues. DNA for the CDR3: TGTGCCAGCAGCGACCACAGTCTCTCTGGAAACACCATATATTTT. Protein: CASSDHSLSGNTIYF. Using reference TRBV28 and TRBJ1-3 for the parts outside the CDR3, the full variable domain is DVKVTQSSRYLVKRTGEKVFLECVQDMDHENMFWYRQDPGLGLRLIYFSYDVKMKEKGDIPEGYSVSREKKERFSLILESASTNQTSMYLCASSDHSLSGNTIYFGEGSWLTVV.

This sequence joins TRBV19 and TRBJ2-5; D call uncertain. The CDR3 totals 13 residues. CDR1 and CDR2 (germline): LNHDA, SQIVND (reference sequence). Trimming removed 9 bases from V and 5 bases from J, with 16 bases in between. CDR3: CASSSAGSETQYF. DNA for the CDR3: TGTGCCAGCTCCTCCGCAGGCAGCGAGACCCAGTACTTC.

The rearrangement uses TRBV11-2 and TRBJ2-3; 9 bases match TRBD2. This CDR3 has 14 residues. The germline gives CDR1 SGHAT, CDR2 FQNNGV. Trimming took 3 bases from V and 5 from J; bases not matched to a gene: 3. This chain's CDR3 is CASSLRLAVDTQYF. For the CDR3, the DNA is TGTGCCAGCAGCTTGAGACTAGCGGTAGATACGCAGTATTTT. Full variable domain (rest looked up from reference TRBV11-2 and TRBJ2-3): EAGVAQSPRYKIIEKRQSVAFWCNPISGHATLYWYQQILGQGPKLLIQFQNNGVVDDSQLPKDRFSAERLKGVDSTLKIQPAKLEDSAVYLCASSLRLAVDTQYFGPGTRLTVL.

CDR3 nucleotide sequence: TGTGCCAGCTCAACATTCGGGAGCACAGATACGCAGTATTTT. Translating it yields CASSTFGSTDTQYF. The chain links TRBV18 to TRBJ2-3; D not resolved. Looked up from germline, CDR1 is KGHSH and CDR2 is LQKENI. The CDR3 spans 14 residues. V was trimmed by 5 bases and J by 0 bases, leaving 9 bases between them.

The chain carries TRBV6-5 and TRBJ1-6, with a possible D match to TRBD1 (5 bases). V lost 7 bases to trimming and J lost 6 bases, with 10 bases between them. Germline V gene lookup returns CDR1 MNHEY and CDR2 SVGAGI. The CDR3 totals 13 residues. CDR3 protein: CASTGGPNSPLHF. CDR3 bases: TGTGCCAGCACCGGGGGTCCTAATTCACCCCTCCACTTT.